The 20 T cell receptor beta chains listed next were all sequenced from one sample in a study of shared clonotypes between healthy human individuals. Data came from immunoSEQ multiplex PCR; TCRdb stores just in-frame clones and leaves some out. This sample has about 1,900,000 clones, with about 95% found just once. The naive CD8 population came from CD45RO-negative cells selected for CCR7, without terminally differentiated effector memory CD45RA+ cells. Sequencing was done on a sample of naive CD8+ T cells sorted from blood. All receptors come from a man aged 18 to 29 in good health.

The CDR3 bases are TGTGCCAGCAGCTTCGGACTTATGGCGGAGGAGGTGGATACGCAGTATTTT. Its protein product is CASSFGLMAEEVDTQYF. The chain joins TRBV11-2 to TRBJ2-3, with D tentatively TRBD2 (5 bases). V lost 3 bases to trimming and J lost 6 bases, with 22 bases between them. The CDR3 extends over 17 amino acids. The germline gives CDR1 SGHAT, CDR2 FQNNGV. Using reference TRBV11-2 and TRBJ2-3 for the parts outside the CDR3, the full variable domain is EAGVAQSPRYKIIEKRQSVAFWCNPISGHATLYWYQQILGQGPKLLIQFQNNGVVDDSQLPKDRFSAERLKGVDSTLKIQPAKLEDSAVYLCASSFGLMAEEVDTQYFGPGTRLTVL.

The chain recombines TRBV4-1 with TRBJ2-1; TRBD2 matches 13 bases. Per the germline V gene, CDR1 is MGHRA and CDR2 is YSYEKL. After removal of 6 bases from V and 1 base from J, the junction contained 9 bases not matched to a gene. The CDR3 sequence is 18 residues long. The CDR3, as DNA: TGCGCCAGCAGGCCCGGGACTAGCGGGACTGGGTCCTACAATGAGCAGTTCTTC. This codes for CASRPGTSGTGSYNEQFF.

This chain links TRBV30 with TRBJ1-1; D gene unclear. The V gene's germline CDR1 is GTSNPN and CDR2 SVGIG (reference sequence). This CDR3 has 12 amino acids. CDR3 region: CASDTLNTEAFF. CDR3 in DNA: TGTGCATCCGACACCTTGAACACTGAAGCTTTCTTT.

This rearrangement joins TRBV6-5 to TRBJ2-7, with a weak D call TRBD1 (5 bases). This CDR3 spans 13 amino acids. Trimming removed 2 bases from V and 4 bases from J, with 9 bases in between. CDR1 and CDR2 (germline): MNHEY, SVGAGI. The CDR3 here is CASSYTQDYEQYF. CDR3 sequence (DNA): TGTGCCAGCAGTTACACACAGGATTACGAGCAGTACTTC.

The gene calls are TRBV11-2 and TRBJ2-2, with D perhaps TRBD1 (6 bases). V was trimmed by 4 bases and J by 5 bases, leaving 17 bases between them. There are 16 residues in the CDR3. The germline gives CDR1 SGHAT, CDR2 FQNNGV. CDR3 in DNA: TGTGCCAGCAGCTCACCGGGACATCTAGTAACCGGGGAGCTGTTTTTT. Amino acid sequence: CASSSPGHLVTGELFF.

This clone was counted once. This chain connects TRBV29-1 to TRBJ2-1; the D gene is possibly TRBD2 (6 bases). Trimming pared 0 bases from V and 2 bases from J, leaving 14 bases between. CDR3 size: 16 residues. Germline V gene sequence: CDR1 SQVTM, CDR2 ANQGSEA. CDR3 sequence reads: CSVEDYLARTYNEQFF. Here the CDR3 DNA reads TGCAGCGTTGAAGATTATCTAGCGCGAACCTACAATGAGCAGTTCTTC.

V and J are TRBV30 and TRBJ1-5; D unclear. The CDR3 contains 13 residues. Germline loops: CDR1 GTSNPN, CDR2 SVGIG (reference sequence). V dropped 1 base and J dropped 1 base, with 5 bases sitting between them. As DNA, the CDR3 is TGTGCCTGGAGTGGTATAAGCAATCAGCCCCAGCATTTT. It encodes CAWSGISNQPQHF.

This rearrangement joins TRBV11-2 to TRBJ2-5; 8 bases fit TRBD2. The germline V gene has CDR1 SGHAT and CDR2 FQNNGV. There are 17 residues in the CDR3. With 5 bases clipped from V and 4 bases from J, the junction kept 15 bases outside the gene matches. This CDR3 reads CASSPRAGVGPGETQYF. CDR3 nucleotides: TGTGCCAGCAGCCCGCGAGCGGGAGTTGGCCCGGGAGAGACCCAGTACTTC.

As DNA, the CDR3 is TGCGCCAGCAGCCAAGAGGGGGGAGGGGTCTCCGGAAACACCATATATTTT. Its protein is CASSQEGGGVSGNTIYF. This sequence joins TRBV4-1 and TRBJ1-3, with D perhaps TRBD1 (5 bases). The CDR3 runs 17 residues. V was shortened by 0 bases and J by 4 bases, with 16 bases between the two germline ends. Germline loops: CDR1 MGHRA, CDR2 YSYEKL.

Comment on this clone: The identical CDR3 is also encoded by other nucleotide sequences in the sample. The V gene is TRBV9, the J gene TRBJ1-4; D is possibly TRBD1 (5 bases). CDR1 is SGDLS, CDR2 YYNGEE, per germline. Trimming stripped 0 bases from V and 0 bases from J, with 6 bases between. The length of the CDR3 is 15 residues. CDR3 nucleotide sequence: TGTGCCAGCAGCGTAGGGGGGACAACTAATGAAAAACTGTTTTTT. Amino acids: CASSVGGTTNEKLFF.

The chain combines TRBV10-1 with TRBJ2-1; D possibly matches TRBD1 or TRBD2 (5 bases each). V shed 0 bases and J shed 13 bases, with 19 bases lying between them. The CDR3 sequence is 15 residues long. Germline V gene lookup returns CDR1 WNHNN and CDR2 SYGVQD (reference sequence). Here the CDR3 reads CASSESTEGRAQQFF. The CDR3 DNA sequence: TGCGCCAGCAGTGAGTCGACAGAGGGACGGGCCCAACAGTTCTTC.

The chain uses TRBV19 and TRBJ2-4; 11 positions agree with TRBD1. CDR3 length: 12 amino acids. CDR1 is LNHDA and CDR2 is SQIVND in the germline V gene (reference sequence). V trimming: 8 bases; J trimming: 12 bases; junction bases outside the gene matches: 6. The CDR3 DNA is TGTGCCAGTGAGGGGACAGGGGGGACTCAGTACTTC. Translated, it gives CASEGTGGTQYF.

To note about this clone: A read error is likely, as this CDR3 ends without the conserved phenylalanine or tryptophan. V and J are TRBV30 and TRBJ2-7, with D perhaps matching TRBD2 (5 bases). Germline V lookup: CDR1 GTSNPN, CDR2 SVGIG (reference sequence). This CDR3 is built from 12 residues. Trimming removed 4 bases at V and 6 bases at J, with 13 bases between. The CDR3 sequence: CAWTGKTSEQYL. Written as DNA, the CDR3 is TGTGCCTGGACGGGGAAGACGTCCGAGCAGTACCTC.

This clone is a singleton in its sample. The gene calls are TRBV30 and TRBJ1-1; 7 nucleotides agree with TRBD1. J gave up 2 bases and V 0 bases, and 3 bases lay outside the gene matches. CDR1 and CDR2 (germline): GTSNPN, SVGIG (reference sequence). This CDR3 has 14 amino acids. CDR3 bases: TGTGCCTGGAGTGTGTCAGGGGGTAACACTGAAGCTTTCTTT. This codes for CAWSVSGGNTEAFF.

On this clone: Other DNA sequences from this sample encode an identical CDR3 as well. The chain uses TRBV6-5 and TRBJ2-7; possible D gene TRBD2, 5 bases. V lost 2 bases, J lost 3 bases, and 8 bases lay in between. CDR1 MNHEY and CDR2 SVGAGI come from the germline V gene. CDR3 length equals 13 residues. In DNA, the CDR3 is TGTGCCAGCAGTTACGCCGAGGGCTACGAGCAGTACTTC. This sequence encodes CASSYAEGYEQYF.

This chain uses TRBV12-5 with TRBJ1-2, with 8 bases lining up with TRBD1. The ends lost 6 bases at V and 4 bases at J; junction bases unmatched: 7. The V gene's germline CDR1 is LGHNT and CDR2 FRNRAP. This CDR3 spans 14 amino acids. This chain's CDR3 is CASGTTGATYGYTF. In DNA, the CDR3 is TGTGCTAGTGGGACGACAGGGGCGACCTATGGCTACACCTTC.

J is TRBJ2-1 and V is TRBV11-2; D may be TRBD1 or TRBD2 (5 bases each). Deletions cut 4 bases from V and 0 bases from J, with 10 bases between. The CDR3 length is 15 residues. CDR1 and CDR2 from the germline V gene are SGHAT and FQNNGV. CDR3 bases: TGTGCCAGCAGCTCCTATGGGGGCTCCTACAATGAGCAGTTCTTC. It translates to CASSSYGGSYNEQFF. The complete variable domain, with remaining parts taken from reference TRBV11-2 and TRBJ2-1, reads EAGVAQSPRYKIIEKRQSVAFWCNPISGHATLYWYQQILGQGPKLLIQFQNNGVVDDSQLPKDRFSAERLKGVDSTLKIQPAKLEDSAVYLCASSSYGGSYNEQFFGPGTRLTVL.

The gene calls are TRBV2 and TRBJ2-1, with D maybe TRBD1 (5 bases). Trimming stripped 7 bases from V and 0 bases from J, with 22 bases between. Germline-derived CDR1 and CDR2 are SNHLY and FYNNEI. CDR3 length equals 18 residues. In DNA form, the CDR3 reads TGTGCCAGCACAAGCTTAGCCCCTGGGGCGGTCTCCTACAATGAGCAGTTCTTC. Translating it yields CASTSLAPGAVSYNEQFF.

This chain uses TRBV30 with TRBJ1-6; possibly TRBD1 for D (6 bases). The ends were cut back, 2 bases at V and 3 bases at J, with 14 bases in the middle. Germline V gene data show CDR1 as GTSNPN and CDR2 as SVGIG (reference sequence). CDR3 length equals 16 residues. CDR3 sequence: CAWSMMTGGYNSPLHF. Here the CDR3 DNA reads TGTGCCTGGAGTATGATGACAGGCGGCTATAATTCACCCCTCCACTTT.

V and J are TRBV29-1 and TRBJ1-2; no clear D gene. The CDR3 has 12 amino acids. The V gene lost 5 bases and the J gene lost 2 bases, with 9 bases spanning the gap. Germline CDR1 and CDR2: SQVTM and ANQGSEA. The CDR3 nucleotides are TGCAGCGTTCAGGACGGAAACTATGGCTACACCTTC. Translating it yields CSVQDGNYGYTF.